These 9 T cell receptor beta chains were all obtained from the same sample, sequenced in a study of cytomegalovirus exposure and HLA in healthy donors. The PCR ran on 60 Vbeta and 13 Jbeta primers. Only in-frame clones appear in the TCRdb table, and some are missing; sequencing was by immunoSEQ multiplex PCR. The table lists approximately 140,000 clones, around 83% of them singletons. The source material was PBMCs. The source is a girl aged 2-15 years in good health and CMV-seronegative.

The chain combines TRBV6-6 with TRBJ1-5; TRBD1 matches at 8 bases. J gave up 4 bases and V 7 bases, and 6 bases lay outside the gene matches. Germline CDR1 MNHNY, CDR2 SVGAGI (reference sequence). This CDR3 is 14 amino acids long. The chain's CDR3 is CASKGQGGNQPQHF. The DNA of the CDR3 is TGTGCCAGCAAAGGACAGGGCGGGAATCAGCCCCAGCATTTT.

The chain joins TRBV27 to TRBJ1-4, with D possibly matching TRBD1 (5 bases). The CDR3 length is 13 residues. Trimming shortened V by 3 bases and J by 12 bases, and 14 bases separated the two germline ends. Germline assignment: CDR1 MNHEY and CDR2 SMNVEV (reference sequence). The chain's CDR3 is CASSFSAGNQLFF. The CDR3 nucleotides are TGTGCCAGCAGTTTCTCGGCAGGGAACCAACTGTTTTTT. Filled out from reference TRBV27 and TRBJ1-4, the complete variable domain reads EAQVTQNPRYLITVTGKKLTVTCSQNMNHEYMSWYRQDPGLGLRQIYYSMNVEVTDKGDVPEGYKVSRKEKRNFPLILESPSPNQTSLYFCASSFSAGNQLFFGSGTQLSVL.

The rearrangement joins TRBV20-1 to TRBJ1-1; the D gene is possibly TRBD1 (5 bases). Germline V gene data show CDR1 as DFQATT and CDR2 as SNEGSKA (reference sequence). This CDR3 has 11 residues. In DNA form, the CDR3 reads TGCAGGGGGGGGGAAAAGGGTGAAGCTTTCTTT. Translation: CRGGEKGEAFF.

V usage is TRBV11-2 and J usage is TRBJ1-2; D is uncertain. Germline-derived CDR1 and CDR2 are SGHAT and FQNNGV. V dropped 5 bases and J dropped 4 bases, with 17 bases sitting between them. The CDR3 is made up of 15 amino acids. This chain's CDR3 is CASSPGGQFGYGYTF. The DNA of the CDR3 is TGTGCCAGCAGCCCCGGCGGCCAGTTTGGCTATGGCTACACCTTC.

The rearrangement links TRBV10-2 to TRBJ2-7; no reliable D call. Germline-derived CDR1 and CDR2 are WSHSY and SAAADI. This CDR3 comprises 13 residues. Trimming took off 5 bases at V and 4 bases at J, with 12 bases between the two ends. The DNA for the CDR3 is TGCGCCAGCAGTTTGGAGACTGATTACGAGCAGTACTTC. Residues: CASSLETDYEQYF.

The chain carries TRBV21-1 and TRBJ2-1; the D segment call TRBD2 is taken from the table without a DNA check. TRBV21-1 counts as a pseudogene. This CDR3 is 12 amino acids long. The CDR3 spells CASSERAGEQFF. CDR3 DNA sequence: TGTGCCAGCAGCGAAAGGGCGGGGGAGCAGTTCTTC.

The chain is built from TRBV6-6 and TRBJ1-5; D is undetermined. This CDR3 contains 14 residues. CDR1 is MNHNY, CDR2 SVGAGI, per germline (reference sequence). V was pared by 2 bases and J by 2 bases, with 7 bases between. In DNA, the CDR3 is TGTGCCAGCAGTTACATCGAGGGCAATCAGCCCCAGCATTTT. This translates into CASSYIEGNQPQHF.

The V gene is TRBV5-6, the J gene TRBJ1-5, with D possibly being TRBD1 (5 bases). Trimming pared 2 bases from V and 5 bases from J, leaving 8 bases between. Germline V gene data show CDR1 as SGHDT and CDR2 as YYEEEE. The CDR3 has 13 amino acids. CDR3 in amino acids: CASSFTGDQPQHF. The DNA of the CDR3 is TGTGCCAGCAGCTTCACGGGGGATCAGCCCCAGCATTTT.

A few counts support this clone. This chain uses TRBV30 with TRBJ2-5; D may be TRBD2 (6 bases). V was pared by 0 bases and J by 4 bases, with 18 bases between. The CDR3 spans 16 residues. Germline lookup yields CDR1 GTSNPN and CDR2 SVGIG (reference sequence). CDR3 bases: TGTGCCTGGAGTGTGGTCAGGGAAGGGAGGCCAGAGACCCAGTACTTC. Protein sequence: CAWSVVREGRPETQYF.